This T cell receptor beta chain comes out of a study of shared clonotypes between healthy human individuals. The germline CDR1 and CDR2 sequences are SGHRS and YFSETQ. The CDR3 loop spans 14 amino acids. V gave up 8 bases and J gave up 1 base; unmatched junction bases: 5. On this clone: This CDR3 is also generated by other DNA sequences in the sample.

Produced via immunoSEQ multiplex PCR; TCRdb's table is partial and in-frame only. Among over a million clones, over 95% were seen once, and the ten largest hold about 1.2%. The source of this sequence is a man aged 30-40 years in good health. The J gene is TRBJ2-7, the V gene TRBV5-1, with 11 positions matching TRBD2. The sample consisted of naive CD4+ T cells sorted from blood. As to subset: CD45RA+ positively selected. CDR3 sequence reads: CASSGTSGSYEQYF. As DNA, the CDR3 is TGCGCCAGTTCCGGGACTAGCGGTTCCTACGAGCAGTACTTC.